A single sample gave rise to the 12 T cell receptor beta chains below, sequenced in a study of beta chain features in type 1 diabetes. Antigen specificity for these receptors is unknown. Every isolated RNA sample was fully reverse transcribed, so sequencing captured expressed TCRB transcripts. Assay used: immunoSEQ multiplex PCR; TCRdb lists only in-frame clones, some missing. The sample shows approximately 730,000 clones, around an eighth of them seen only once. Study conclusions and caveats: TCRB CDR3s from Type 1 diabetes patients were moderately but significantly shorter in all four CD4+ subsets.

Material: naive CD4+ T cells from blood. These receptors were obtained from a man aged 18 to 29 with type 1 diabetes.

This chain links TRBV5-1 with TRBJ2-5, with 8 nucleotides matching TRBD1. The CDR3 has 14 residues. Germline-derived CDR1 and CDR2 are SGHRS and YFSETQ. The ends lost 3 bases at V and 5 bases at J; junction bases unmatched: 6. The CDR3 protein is CASSSRTGQETQYF. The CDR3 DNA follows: TGCGCCAGCAGCTCCCGGACAGGGCAGGAGACCCAGTACTTC.

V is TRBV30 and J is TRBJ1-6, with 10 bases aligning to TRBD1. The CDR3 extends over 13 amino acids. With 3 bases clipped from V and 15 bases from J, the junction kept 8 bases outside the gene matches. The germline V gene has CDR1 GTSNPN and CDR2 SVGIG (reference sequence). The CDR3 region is CAWSPGTGAVLHF. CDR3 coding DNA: TGTGCCTGGAGCCCCGGGACAGGGGCCGTCCTCCACTTT. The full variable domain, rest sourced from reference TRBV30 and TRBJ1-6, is SQTIHQWPATLVQPVGSPLSLECTVEGTSNPNLYWYRQAAGRGLQLLFYSVGIGQISSEVPQNLSASRPQDRQFILSSKKLLLSDSGFYLCAWSPGTGAVLHFGNGTRLTVT.

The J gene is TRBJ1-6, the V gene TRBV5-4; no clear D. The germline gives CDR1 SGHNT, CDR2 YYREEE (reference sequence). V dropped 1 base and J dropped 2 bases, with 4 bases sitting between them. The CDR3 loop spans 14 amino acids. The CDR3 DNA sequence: TGTGCCAGCAGCTTGCCAACCTATAATTCACCCCTCCACTTT. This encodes CASSLPTYNSPLHF.

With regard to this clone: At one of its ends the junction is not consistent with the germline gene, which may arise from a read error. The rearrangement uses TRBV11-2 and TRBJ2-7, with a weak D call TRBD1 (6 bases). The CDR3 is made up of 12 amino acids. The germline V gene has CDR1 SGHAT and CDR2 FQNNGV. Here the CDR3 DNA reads TGTGCCAGCAGCTCCATCAGGGGCCCACTCAGTTTC. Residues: CASSSIRGPLSF.

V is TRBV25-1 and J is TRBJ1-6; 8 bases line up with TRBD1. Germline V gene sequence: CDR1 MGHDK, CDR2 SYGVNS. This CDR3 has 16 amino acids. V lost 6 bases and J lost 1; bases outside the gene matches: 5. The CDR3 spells CASSVTGGSYNSPLHF. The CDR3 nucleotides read TGTGCCAGCAGCGTAACAGGGGGATCCTATAATTCACCCCTCCACTTT.

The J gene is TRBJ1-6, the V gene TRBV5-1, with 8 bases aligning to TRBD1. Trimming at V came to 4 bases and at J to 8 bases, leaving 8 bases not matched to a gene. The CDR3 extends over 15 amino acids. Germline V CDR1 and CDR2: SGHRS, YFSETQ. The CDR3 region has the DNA TGCGCCAGCAGCCCAGGGGGCCCGGCTGATTCACCCCTCCACTTT. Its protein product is CASSPGGPADSPLHF.

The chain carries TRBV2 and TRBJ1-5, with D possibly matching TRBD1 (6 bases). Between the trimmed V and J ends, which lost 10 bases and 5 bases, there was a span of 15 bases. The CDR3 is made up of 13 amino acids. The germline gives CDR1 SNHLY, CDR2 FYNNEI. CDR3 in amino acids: CATSDSEDQPQHF. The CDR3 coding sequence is TGTGCCACCTCGGACAGCGAGGATCAGCCCCAGCATTTT.

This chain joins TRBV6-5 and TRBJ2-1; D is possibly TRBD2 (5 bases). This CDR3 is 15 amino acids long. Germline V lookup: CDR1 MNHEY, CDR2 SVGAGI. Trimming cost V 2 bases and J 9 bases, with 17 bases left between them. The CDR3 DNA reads TGTGCCAGCAGTTACGACGCCTCCGGACTTGGTGAGCAGTTCTTC. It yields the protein CASSYDASGLGEQFF.

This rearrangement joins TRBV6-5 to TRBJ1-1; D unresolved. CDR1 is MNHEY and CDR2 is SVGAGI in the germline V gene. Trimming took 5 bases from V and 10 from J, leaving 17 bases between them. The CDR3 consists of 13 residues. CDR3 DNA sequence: TGTGCCAGCAGTCCAAGCGCGTCGGTTCGAGCTTTCTTT. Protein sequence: CASSPSASVRAFF.

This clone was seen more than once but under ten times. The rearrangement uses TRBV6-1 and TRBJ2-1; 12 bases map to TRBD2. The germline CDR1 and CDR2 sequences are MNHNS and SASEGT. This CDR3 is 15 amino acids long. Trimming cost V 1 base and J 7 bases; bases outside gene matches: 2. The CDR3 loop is CASSEGLAGANEQFF. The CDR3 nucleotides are TGTGCCAGCAGTGAAGGACTAGCGGGGGCAAATGAGCAGTTCTTC.

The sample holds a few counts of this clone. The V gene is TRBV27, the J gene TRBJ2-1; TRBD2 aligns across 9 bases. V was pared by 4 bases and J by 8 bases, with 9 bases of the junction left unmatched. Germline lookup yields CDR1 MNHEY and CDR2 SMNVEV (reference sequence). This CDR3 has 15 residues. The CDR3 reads CASSWGLAGMYEQFF. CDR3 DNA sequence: TGTGCCAGCAGTTGGGGGCTAGCGGGGATGTATGAGCAGTTCTTC.

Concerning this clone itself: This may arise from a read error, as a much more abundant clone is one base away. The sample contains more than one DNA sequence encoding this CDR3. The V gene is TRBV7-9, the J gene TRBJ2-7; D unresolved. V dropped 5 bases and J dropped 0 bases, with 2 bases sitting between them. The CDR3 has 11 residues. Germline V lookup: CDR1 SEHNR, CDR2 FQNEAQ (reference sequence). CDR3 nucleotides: TGTGCCAGCAGCCCCTCCTACGAGCAGTACTTC. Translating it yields CASSPSYEQYF. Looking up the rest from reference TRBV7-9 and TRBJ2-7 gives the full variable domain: DTGVSQNPRHKITKRGQNVTFRCDPISEHNRLYWYRQTLGQGPEFLTYFQNEAQLEKSRLLSDRFSAERPKGSFSTLEIQRTEQGDSAMYLCASSPSYEQYFGPGTRLTVT.